A selection of T cell receptor beta chains follows, all from one sample in a study of cytomegalovirus exposure and HLA in healthy donors. Profiling relied on immunoSEQ multiplex PCR, and the TCRdb table lists in-frame clones only, not all of them. The sample comprises about 74,000 clones, approximately 95% of which are singletons, and about 1.6% rests with the top ten. Sequenced: PBMCs. Receptors were obtained from a man aged 18 to 30 in good health and CMV-seropositive. CDR3s include the opening cysteine and the closing phenylalanine or tryptophan. The D gene is left open where the match is weak. Clone size is shown for a subset of rows, as once, few, many or a class of expanded clone.

J	size	D	V	CDR3	DNA
TRBJ2-2	NA	NA	TRBV2	CASSEAGSGNTGELFF	TGTGCCAGCAGTGAAGCGGGTAGCGGTAACACCGGGGAGCTGTTTTTT
TRBJ2-1	NA	TRBD2	TRBV27	CASSSFSSGRAEDEQFF	TGTGCCAGCAGTTCCTTCTCAAGCGGGAGGGCCGAAGATGAGCAGTTCTTC
TRBJ1-1	NA	NA	TRBV4-1	CASSQQPSGRANTEAFF	TGCGCCAGCAGCCAACAACCCTCCGGGAGAGCGAACACTGAAGCTTTCTTT
TRBJ1-3	NA	NA	TRBV5-1	CASSPLGGTIYF	TGCGCCAGCAGCCCCCTGGGGGGCACCATATATTTT
TRBJ2-7	NA	NA	TRBV28	CASSSLIPRQDEQYF	TGTGCCAGCAGTTCCCTTATACCTCGACAGGACGAGCAGTACTTC
TRBJ1-5	NA	NA	TRBV5-1	CASSHDRSNQPQHF	TGCGCCAGCAGCCATGACAGGAGCAATCAGCCCCAGCATTTT
TRBJ2-1	NA	TRBD2	TRBV6-1	CASSEVGGRVYNEQFF	TGTGCCAGCAGTGAAGTTGGTGGGAGGGTCTACAATGAGCAGTTCTTC
TRBJ1-5	NA	NA	TRBV5-5	CASITPGDIRRPQHF	TGTGCCAGCATAACCCCCGGGGACATACGAAGGCCCCAGCATTTT
TRBJ2-2	NA	TRBD2	TRBV5-1	CASRTSGRPGTAGELFF	TGCGCCAGCAGAACTAGCGGGAGGCCTGGAACGGCCGGGGAGCTGTTTTTT
TRBJ1-4	few	TRBD1	TRBV7-8	CASSNSRDREEKLFF	TGTGCCAGCAGTAACAGCCGGGACAGGGAAGAAAAACTGTTTTTT
TRBJ2-1	NA	TRBD1	TRBV6-4	CASSDSTGGYNEQFF	TGTGCCAGCAGTGACTCGACAGGGGGCTACAATGAGCAGTTCTTC
TRBJ2-2	NA	NA	TRBV14	CASSQDWVAQRTGELFF	TGTGCCAGCAGCCAAGATTGGGTAGCGCAACGCACCGGGGAGCTGTTTTTT
TRBJ2-7	NA	NA	TRBV5-4	CASSLAVGSSYEQYF	TGTGCCAGCAGCTTGGCCGTAGGGAGCTCCTACGAGCAGTACTTC
TRBJ2-1	NA	TRBD1	TRBV6-4	CASSGTEYNEQFF	TGTGCCAGCAGCGGGACAGAATACAATGAGCAGTTCTTC
TRBJ1-2	NA	NA	TRBV7-9	CASSPPDSPGYTF	TGTGCCAGCAGCCCCCCGGACAGTCCTGGCTACACCTTC
TRBJ1-2	NA	TRBD1	TRBV10-3	CAISPPGQVRYGYTF	TGTGCCATCAGTCCCCCGGGACAGGTTAGATATGGCTACACCTTC
TRBJ1-1	NA	NA	TRBV10-1	CASSYRRNTEAFF	TGCGCCAGCTCCTACAGAAGGAACACTGAAGCTTTCTTT
TRBJ2-1	NA	NA	TRBV5-4	CASSLGQASNEQFF	TGTGCCAGCAGCTTGGGACAGGCTTCCAATGAGCAGTTCTTC
TRBJ1-5	NA	NA	TRBV6-6	CASMRNSNQPQHF	TGTGCCAGCATGAGAAATAGCAATCAGCCCCAGCATTTT
TRBJ2-3	NA	TRBD1	TRBV5-4	CASRPIPTGRTDTQYF	TGTGCCAGCAGACCGATACCGACAGGGCGGACAGATACGCAGTATTTT
TRBJ1-1	NA	NA	TRBV6-1	CASQRGAGTEAFF	TGTGCCAGCCAACGAGGGGCGGGAACTGAAGCTTTCTTT
TRBJ2-1	NA	TRBD2	TRBV30	CAWTGRGFYNEQFF	TGTGCCTGGACCGGGAGGGGATTCTACAATGAGCAGTTCTTC
TRBJ1-1	once	NA	TRBV15	CATSRQSRRNTEAFF	TGTGCCACCAGCAGACAGTCTCGGAGGAATACTGAAGCTTTCTTT
TRBJ2-7	NA	NA	TRBV5-1	CASSQTGSVFEQYF	TGCGCCAGCAGCCAGACCGGGTCCGTGTTTGAGCAGTACTTC
TRBJ2-7	NA	TRBD2	TRBV5-6	CASSLGGRRNEQYF	TGTGCCAGCAGCTTGGGCGGGAGGAGGAACGAGCAGTACTTC
TRBJ2-7	NA	NA	TRBV21-1	CASSNGLALHEQYF	TGTGCCAGCAGCAATGGACTAGCACTCCACGAGCAGTACTTC
TRBJ1-1	NA	TRBD1	TRBV29-1	CSASGTGPEAFF	TGCAGCGCCTCCGGGACAGGGCCTGAAGCTTTCTTT
TRBJ1-3	NA	NA	TRBV21-1	CASSTTVVGKTGQGGSGNTIYF	TGTGCCAGCAGCACAACCGTAGTCGGGAAAACCGGACAGGGTGGCTCTGGAAACACCATATATTTT
TRBJ2-1	NA	TRBD2	TRBV12-5	CASGGLAGTTYNEQFF	TGTGCTAGTGGGGGACTAGCGGGCACTACTTACAATGAGCAGTTCTTC
TRBJ1-3	NA	NA	TRBV10-3	CAISERGDTIYF	TGTGCCATCAGTGAGAGAGGAGACACCATATATTTT
TRBJ2-3	NA	TRBD2	TRBV19	CASRSGLSFTDTQYF	TGTGCCAGTAGATCGGGACTATCGTTCACAGATACGCAGTATTTT
TRBJ2-7	NA	NA	TRBV11-1	CASSLDGQGPREQYF	TGTGCCAGCAGCTTAGACGGTCAGGGCCCGCGGGAGCAGTACTTC
TRBJ2-5	NA	TRBD2	TRBV28	CASSLPAGGLRETQYF	TGTGCCAGCAGTTTACCAGCGGGAGGGCTTCGAGAGACCCAGTACTTC
TRBJ2-5	NA	TRBD1	TRBV7-3	CASSLSGGAGETQYF	TGTGCCAGCAGCTTATCAGGGGGCGCGGGGGAGACCCAGTACTTC
TRBJ1-5	NA	NA	TRBV2	CASSEMSQINQPQHF	TGTGCCAGCAGTGAAATGTCTCAGATCAATCAGCCCCAGCATTTT
TRBJ2-3	NA	TRBD2	TRBV7-9	CASSLLAGGTDTQYF	TGTGCCAGCAGCTTACTTGCGGGGGGCACAGATACGCAGTATTTT
TRBJ1-2	NA	TRBD1	TRBV5-4	CASSSPLGTGTGATGYTF	TGTGCCAGCAGCTCCCCCCTAGGAACCGGGACAGGGGCGACTGGCTACACCTTC
TRBJ1-4	NA	TRBD1	TRBV6-6	CATRQGDEKLFF	TGTGCCACCAGACAGGGTGATGAAAAACTGTTTTTT
TRBJ2-1	NA	TRBD2	TRBV10-3	CAISEGAAGVLNEQFF	TGTGCCATCAGTGAGGGGGCAGCGGGGGTCCTTAATGAGCAGTTCTTC
TRBJ1-5	NA	NA	TRBV10-3	CAISDPNQPQHF	TGTGCCATCAGTGATCCTAATCAGCCCCAGCATTTT
TRBJ1-2	NA	TRBD1	TRBV28	CASSAPVGQGVGYTF	TGTGCCAGCAGTGCCCCCGTGGGACAGGGAGTTGGCTACACCTTC
TRBJ2-2	NA	TRBD2	TRBV7-3	CASSLYGSGTSGGASNTGELFF	TGTGCCAGCAGCTTATACGGATCCGGGACTAGCGGGGGCGCCTCGAACACCGGGGAGCTGTTTTTT
TRBJ1-4	NA	NA	TRBV5-6	CASSLSGPGANEKLFF	TGTGCCAGCAGCTTGTCAGGACCCGGGGCTAATGAAAAACTGTTTTTT
TRBJ2-7	NA	TRBD1	TRBV6-1	CASSEVRQGAGEQYF	TGTGCCAGCAGTGAAGTGAGACAGGGGGCGGGCGAGCAGTACTTC
TRBJ2-7	NA	TRBD2	TRBV5-5	CASSLAGTSSYEQYF	TGTGCCAGCAGCTTGGCCGGGACTAGCTCCTACGAGCAGTACTTC
TRBJ2-5	NA	TRBD1	TRBV5-1	CASSLTGEETQYF	TGCGCCAGCAGCTTAACAGGGGAAGAGACCCAGTACTTC
TRBJ2-7	NA	NA	TRBV10-1	CASSEAPGPYEQYF	TGCGCCAGCAGTGAGGCGCCAGGTCCTTACGAGCAGTACTTC
TRBJ1-5	NA	TRBD1	TRBV6-1	CASSERQGVWQPQHF	TGTGCCAGCAGTGAGCGACAGGGAGTTTGGCAGCCCCAGCATTTT
TRBJ1-4	NA	NA	TRBV28	CASSLGGANEKLFF	TGTGCCAGCAGTTTAGGGGGGGCTAATGAAAAACTGTTTTTT
TRBJ1-1	NA	NA	TRBV6-6	CASSYQPGLGNTEAFF	TGTGCCAGCAGTTACCAACCCGGACTGGGGAACACTGAAGCTTTCTTT
TRBJ1-1	NA	TRBD1	TRBV19	CASREGAYTEAFF	TGTGCCAGTAGAGAGGGGGCATACACTGAAGCTTTCTTT
TRBJ2-3	NA	TRBD1	TRBV18	CASSPGTDTDTQYF	TGTGCCAGCTCACCCGGGACAGACACAGATACGCAGTATTTT